Listed below are T cell receptor beta chains from one sample, sequenced in a study of T-cell reconstitution after alpha-beta-depleted transplantation in children. In TCRdb, the PCR reads were re-called with MiXCR into one record per CDR3 protein. The sample has 250,000 to 300,000 distinct CDR3 sequences; over 7% are singletons. This sample comprised peripheral blood, obtained 360 days after TCRalphabeta/CD19-depleted stem cell transplant. Receptors originate from a female patient aged 2-9 years who had a stem cell transplant for Fanconi anemia, so the T cells may come from the graft donor. The CDR3 runs from the conserved cysteine through the conserved F or W. Fields, in order: V gene, CDR3 length, J gene, clone size, D gene, CDR3 protein, CDR3 DNA. The D gene is left open where the match is weak. Clone size is not always given. Where it is, it says once, few, many or a class for expanded clones.

V gene: TRBV4-1; CDR3 length: 17; J gene: TRBJ2-3; clone size: many; D gene: -; CDR3 protein: CASSREPGANPRDTQYF; CDR3 DNA: TGCGCCAGCAGCCGGGAACCGGGAGCGAACCCAAGAGATACGCAGTATTTT
V gene: TRBV5-1; CDR3 length: 15; J gene: TRBJ2-5; clone size: many; D gene: -; CDR3 protein: CASSLYTAEQETQYF; CDR3 DNA: TGCGCCAGCAGCTTGTACACGGCGGAACAAGAGACCCAGTACTTC
V gene: TRBV21-1; CDR3 length: 16; J gene: TRBJ2-5; clone size: many; D gene: -; CDR3 protein: CASSKRLADTQETQYF; CDR3 DNA: TGTGCCAGCAGCAAAAGACTAGCGGATACCCAAGAGACCCAGTACTTC
V gene: TRBV4-1; CDR3 length: 14; J gene: TRBJ2-2; clone size: many; D gene: TRBD1; CDR3 protein: CASSQPGGTGELFF; CDR3 DNA: TGCGCCAGCAGCCAACCAGGGGGCACCGGGGAGCTGTTTTTT
V gene: TRBV7-3; CDR3 length: 15; J gene: TRBJ2-1; clone size: -; D gene: TRBD2; CDR3 protein: CASSYGTSGIQEQFF; CDR3 DNA: TGTGCCAGCAGCTACGGGACTAGCGGGATCCAGGAGCAGTTCTTC
V gene: TRBV27; CDR3 length: 14; J gene: TRBJ1-5; clone size: many; D gene: -; CDR3 protein: CASSRVFSNQPQHF; CDR3 DNA: TGTGCCAGCAGTCGCGTCTTTAGCAATCAGCCCCAGCATTTT
V gene: TRBV18; CDR3 length: 16; J gene: TRBJ1-6; clone size: -; D gene: TRBD1; CDR3 protein: CASSPWDRGNNSPLHF; CDR3 DNA: TGTGCCAGCTCACCGTGGGACAGGGGCAATAATTCACCCCTCCACTTT
V gene: TRBV29-1; CDR3 length: 14; J gene: TRBJ2-5; clone size: many; D gene: TRBD1; CDR3 protein: CSAAPGGLQETQYF; CDR3 DNA: TGCAGCGCTGCCCCAGGGGGCCTCCAAGAGACCCAGTACTTC
V gene: TRBV28; CDR3 length: 17; J gene: TRBJ1-1; clone size: many; D gene: -; CDR3 protein: CASSLPGGHPAWAEAFF; CDR3 DNA: TGTGCCAGCAGTTTACCGGGTGGACACCCCGCCTGGGCTGAAGCTTTCTTT
V gene: TRBV2; CDR3 length: 16; J gene: TRBJ2-3; clone size: many; D gene: TRBD2; CDR3 protein: CASRTTSGGPPLRQYF; CDR3 DNA: TGTGCCAGCAGGACAACTAGCGGGGGACCTCCCTTGAGGCAGTATTTT
V gene: TRBV4-2; CDR3 length: 17; J gene: TRBJ2-2; clone size: -; D gene: TRBD2; CDR3 protein: CASSQALAGSNTGELFF; CDR3 DNA: TGTGCCAGCAGCCAAGCGTTAGCGGGATCGAACACCGGGGAGCTGTTTTTT
V gene: TRBV3-1; CDR3 length: 14; J gene: TRBJ2-1; clone size: few; D gene: -; CDR3 protein: CASSPLWGSGEQFF; CDR3 DNA: TGTGCCAGCAGCCCCCTATGGGGGAGCGGTGAGCAGTTCTTC
V gene: TRBV7-8; CDR3 length: 15; J gene: TRBJ2-7; clone size: many; D gene: -; CDR3 protein: CASSSRLSTSYEQYF; CDR3 DNA: TGTGCCAGCAGCTCCCGGTTGTCAACTTCCTACGAGCAGTACTTC
V gene: TRBV10-3; CDR3 length: 16; J gene: TRBJ2-5; clone size: many; D gene: TRBD1; CDR3 protein: CAISESWTGVKETQYF; CDR3 DNA: TGTGCCATCAGTGAGTCGTGGACAGGGGTAAAAGAGACCCAGTACTTC
V gene: TRBV18; CDR3 length: 16; J gene: TRBJ2-3; clone size: many; D gene: -; CDR3 protein: CASSPTVGVSTDTQYF; CDR3 DNA: TGTGCCAGCTCACCCACCGTAGGGGTCTCAACAGATACGCAGTATTTT
V gene: TRBV7-8; CDR3 length: 16; J gene: TRBJ1-5; clone size: -; D gene: TRBD1; CDR3 protein: CASSLRDRGSGQPQHF; CDR3 DNA: TGTGCCAGCAGCTTACGGGACAGGGGATCTGGGCAGCCCCAGCATTTT
V gene: TRBV5-1; CDR3 length: 18; J gene: TRBJ2-5; clone size: many; D gene: -; CDR3 protein: CASSLESLVPRRQETQYF; CDR3 DNA: TGCGCCAGCAGCTTGGAATCCCTAGTCCCACGACGTCAAGAGACCCAGTACTTC
V gene: TRBV4-1; CDR3 length: 14; J gene: TRBJ2-5; clone size: few; D gene: -; CDR3 protein: CASSQVDSQETQYF; CDR3 DNA: TGCGCCAGCAGCCAAGTCGATTCCCAAGAGACCCAGTACTTC
V gene: TRBV12-3/TRBV12-4; CDR3 length: 13; J gene: TRBJ1-5; clone size: many; D gene: -; CDR3 protein: CASSLGEDQPQHF; CDR3 DNA: TGTGCCAGCAGTTTAGGGGAGGATCAGCCCCAGCATTTT
V gene: TRBV27; CDR3 length: 12; J gene: TRBJ1-1; clone size: many; D gene: -; CDR3 protein: CASGPWDTEAFF; CDR3 DNA: TGTGCCAGCGGCCCATGGGACACTGAAGCTTTCTTT
V gene: TRBV28; CDR3 length: 18; J gene: TRBJ2-3; clone size: many; D gene: TRBD2; CDR3 protein: CASSLSLAGGPSTDTQYF; CDR3 DNA: TGTGCCAGCAGTTTATCGCTAGCGGGAGGGCCGAGCACAGATACGCAGTATTTT
V gene: TRBV5-1; CDR3 length: 18; J gene: TRBJ2-5; clone size: -; D gene: TRBD2; CDR3 protein: CASSQSGLAGGNQETQYF; CDR3 DNA: TGCGCCAGCAGCCAATCGGGACTAGCGGGGGGAAACCAAGAGACCCAGTACTTC
V gene: TRBV27; CDR3 length: 12; J gene: TRBJ2-7; clone size: many; D gene: -; CDR3 protein: CASKGLSYEQYF; CDR3 DNA: TGTGCCAGTAAGGGACTTTCCTACGAGCAGTACTTC
V gene: TRBV9; CDR3 length: 14; J gene: TRBJ2-3; clone size: many; D gene: -; CDR3 protein: CASTLGTGTDTQYF; CDR3 DNA: TGTGCCAGCACCCTAGGCACCGGCACAGATACGCAGTATTTT
V gene: TRBV27; CDR3 length: 15; J gene: TRBJ2-7; clone size: many; D gene: TRBD2; CDR3 protein: CASSTWASGSYEQYF; CDR3 DNA: TGTGCCAGCAGTACCTGGGCTAGCGGATCCTACGAGCAGTACTTC
V gene: TRBV2; CDR3 length: 13; J gene: TRBJ2-1; clone size: many; D gene: -; CDR3 protein: CASRETRDNEQFF; CDR3 DNA: TGTGCCAGCAGGGAGACTAGGGACAATGAGCAGTTCTTC
V gene: TRBV29-1; CDR3 length: 11; J gene: TRBJ2-1; clone size: many; D gene: -; CDR3 protein: CSGHINNEQFF; CDR3 DNA: TGCAGCGGACACATAAACAATGAGCAGTTCTTC
V gene: TRBV7-2; CDR3 length: 14; J gene: TRBJ1-2; clone size: -; D gene: -; CDR3 protein: CASSLARRNYGYTF; CDR3 DNA: TGTGCCAGCAGCTTAGCGAGAAGGAACTATGGCTACACCTTC
V gene: TRBV30; CDR3 length: 15; J gene: TRBJ2-7; clone size: few; D gene: TRBD1; CDR3 protein: CAWSVHGTGEYEQYF; CDR3 DNA: TGTGCCTGGAGTGTCCACGGGACAGGTGAATACGAGCAGTACTTC
V gene: TRBV7-9; CDR3 length: 14; J gene: TRBJ2-2; clone size: many; D gene: -; CDR3 protein: CASSLVRKTGELFF; CDR3 DNA: TGTGCCAGCAGCTTAGTGCGGAAAACCGGGGAGCTGTTTTTT
V gene: TRBV15; CDR3 length: 15; J gene: TRBJ2-1; clone size: many; D gene: -; CDR3 protein: CATSRARVSYNEQFF; CDR3 DNA: TGTGCCACCAGCAGAGCTCGGGTCTCCTACAATGAGCAGTTCTTC
V gene: TRBV28; CDR3 length: 18; J gene: TRBJ2-3; clone size: few; D gene: TRBD2; CDR3 protein: CASRHHLSGREGTDTQYF; CDR3 DNA: TGTGCCAGCAGACACCACCTCAGCGGGAGGGAAGGAACAGATACGCAGTATTTT
V gene: TRBV6-5; CDR3 length: 14; J gene: TRBJ1-2; clone size: few; D gene: -; CDR3 protein: CASSYSGTYYGYTF; CDR3 DNA: TGTGCCAGCAGTTACTCCGGGACTTACTATGGCTACACCTTC